These T cell receptor beta chains were read from a single sample in a study of blood T cells in healthy people across ages. TCRdb analysed the 5' RACE reads with MiXCR anew, one entry per CDR3 protein. The sample yields over 1,500,000 distinct CDR3 sequences, approximately 50% seen once. Sequences were obtained from blood. Receptors originate from a woman between 40 and 55 years old in good health. Each CDR3 is given with its conserved first and last residue. Fields, in order: V gene, clone size, J gene, D gene, CDR3 DNA, CDR3 protein. The D gene is left open where the match is weak. Part of the rows lack a size; the others show once, few, many or a class for expanded clones.

v_gene: TRBV4-3
abundance: few
j_gene: TRBJ1-2
d_gene: NA
CDR3nt: TGCGCCAGCAGCCAAGGGATAAACAGCAACTATGGCTACACCTTC
CDR3aa: CASSQGINSNYGYTF

v_gene: TRBV20-1
abundance: NA
j_gene: TRBJ2-1
d_gene: NA
CDR3nt: TGCAGTGCTAGCAGGGCACCCTCCTACAATGAGCAGTTCTTC
CDR3aa: CSASRAPSYNEQFF

v_gene: TRBV3-1
abundance: NA
j_gene: TRBJ2-1
d_gene: TRBD2
CDR3nt: TGTGCCAGCAGCCCCCCGTGGGAGGGGCGGATGAATGAGCAGTTCTTC
CDR3aa: CASSPPWEGRMNEQFF

v_gene: TRBV4-3
abundance: NA
j_gene: TRBJ2-5
d_gene: NA
CDR3nt: TGCGCCAGCAGCCAAGCTGGACCTCGGGACTCAATACAAGAGACCCAGTACTTC
CDR3aa: CASSQAGPRDSIQETQYF

v_gene: TRBV7-9
abundance: NA
j_gene: TRBJ2-7
d_gene: TRBD1
CDR3nt: TGTGCCAGCAGCTTAAAGCAGGGGGCCTTCAATGAGCAGTACTTC
CDR3aa: CASSLKQGAFNEQYF

v_gene: TRBV9
abundance: NA
j_gene: TRBJ2-4
d_gene: TRBD1
CDR3nt: TGTGCCAGCAGCCTCGGGACAGGGGAAGTCATTCAGTACTTC
CDR3aa: CASSLGTGEVIQYF

v_gene: TRBV3-1
abundance: NA
j_gene: TRBJ1-1
d_gene: NA
CDR3nt: TGTGCCAGCAGCCACGGGAACACTGAAGCTTTCTTT
CDR3aa: CASSHGNTEAFF

v_gene: TRBV10-3
abundance: NA
j_gene: TRBJ2-7
d_gene: NA
CDR3nt: TGTGCCATCAGTTTTCGGGGGGCTGGCGAGCAGTACTTC
CDR3aa: CAISFRGAGEQYF

v_gene: TRBV15
abundance: few
j_gene: TRBJ1-2
d_gene: NA
CDR3nt: TGTGCCACCAGCAGAGGTCAAAGGAGGGACGGCTACACCTTC
CDR3aa: CATSRGQRRDGYTF

v_gene: TRBV29-1
abundance: NA
j_gene: TRBJ2-7
d_gene: TRBD1
CDR3nt: TGCAGCGTTGAAGGGGTCCGGGACAGACCCTACGAGCAGTACTTC
CDR3aa: CSVEGVRDRPYEQYF

v_gene: TRBV3-1
abundance: NA
j_gene: TRBJ1-2
d_gene: TRBD1
CDR3nt: TGTGCCAGCAGCCAAGCGGGGGGACAGGGTGGTGGCTACACCTTC
CDR3aa: CASSQAGGQGGGYTF

v_gene: TRBV4-2
abundance: NA
j_gene: TRBJ2-1
d_gene: NA
CDR3nt: TGTGCCAGCAGCCAAATGTCGGGTAACAATGAGCAGTTCTTC
CDR3aa: CASSQMSGNNEQFF

v_gene: TRBV27
abundance: NA
j_gene: TRBJ1-2
d_gene: NA
CDR3nt: TGTGCCAGCAGTTCTGGTCAGGGAATGATCTATGGCTACACCTTC
CDR3aa: CASSSGQGMIYGYTF

v_gene: TRBV6-5
abundance: NA
j_gene: TRBJ2-7
d_gene: NA
CDR3nt: TGTGCCAGCAGTTTCCAGCAAACCTACGAGCAGTACTTC
CDR3aa: CASSFQQTYEQYF

v_gene: TRBV4-3
abundance: few
j_gene: TRBJ2-6
d_gene: TRBD2
CDR3nt: TGCGCCAGCAGCCAAGTGATGAGCCCTAGCGGGGGTGATTCTGGGGCCAACGTCCTGACTTTC
CDR3aa: CASSQVMSPSGGDSGANVLTF

v_gene: TRBV20-1
abundance: NA
j_gene: TRBJ1-4
d_gene: TRBD1
CDR3nt: TGCAGTGCTTCCCCGGGACAGGGGGAAAAACTGTTTTTT
CDR3aa: CSASPGQGEKLFF

v_gene: TRBV27
abundance: many
j_gene: TRBJ1-2
d_gene: TRBD1
CDR3nt: TGTGCCAGCAGTCCCAGACAGGGTGGCTACACCTTC
CDR3aa: CASSPRQGGYTF

v_gene: TRBV10-3
abundance: NA
j_gene: TRBJ1-5
d_gene: TRBD1
CDR3nt: TGTGCCATCGCTCTCCGGACAGGGGGTCAGGAGCCCCAGCATTTT
CDR3aa: CAIALRTGGQEPQHF

v_gene: TRBV6-5
abundance: NA
j_gene: TRBJ1-5
d_gene: TRBD1
CDR3nt: TGTGCCAGCAGACCCGGGACAGGGTTTAGCAATCAGCCCCAGCATTTT
CDR3aa: CASRPGTGFSNQPQHF

v_gene: TRBV29-1
abundance: few
j_gene: TRBJ1-2
d_gene: NA
CDR3nt: TGCAGCGGGCTAACTGAGTCTAACTATGGCTACACCTTC
CDR3aa: CSGLTESNYGYTF

v_gene: TRBV20-1
abundance: NA
j_gene: TRBJ1-3
d_gene: NA
CDR3nt: TGCAGTGCTAGAGTTAGCCCTATCTCTGGAAACACCATATATTTT
CDR3aa: CSARVSPISGNTIYF

v_gene: TRBV7-2
abundance: once
j_gene: TRBJ1-4
d_gene: NA
CDR3nt: TGTGCCAGCAGCGTAGGGACAAACCACGAAAAACTGTTTTTT
CDR3aa: CASSVGTNHEKLFF

v_gene: TRBV20-1
abundance: NA
j_gene: TRBJ1-4
d_gene: TRBD1
CDR3nt: TGCAGTGCTAGAGTGAAGGGGGCAGGAGAAAAACTGTTTTTT
CDR3aa: CSARVKGAGEKLFF

v_gene: TRBV24-1
abundance: NA
j_gene: TRBJ2-3
d_gene: NA
CDR3nt: TGTGCCACCATGGGATTTTCCACAGATACGCAGTATTTT
CDR3aa: CATMGFSTDTQYF

v_gene: TRBV14
abundance: few
j_gene: TRBJ2-3
d_gene: NA
CDR3nt: TGTGCCAGCAGCCAGTTCCGCACAGATACGCAGTATTTT
CDR3aa: CASSQFRTDTQYF

v_gene: TRBV6-2/TRBV6-3
abundance: NA
j_gene: TRBJ2-3
d_gene: TRBD1
CDR3nt: TGTGCCAGCAGTTACACACTTGGGACAGGGGCAACAGATACGCAGTATTTT
CDR3aa: CASSYTLGTGATDTQYF

v_gene: TRBV4-3
abundance: few
j_gene: TRBJ2-1
d_gene: NA
CDR3nt: TGCGCCAGCAGCCAAGAACCTCTGAGCTCCTACAATGAGCAGTTCTTC
CDR3aa: CASSQEPLSSYNEQFF

v_gene: TRBV6-6
abundance: many
j_gene: TRBJ1-2
d_gene: NA
CDR3nt: TGTGCCAGCAGTTACTTTTCTATCAACCTAGCTAACTATGGCTACACCTTC
CDR3aa: CASSYFSINLANYGYTF

v_gene: TRBV5-6
abundance: few
j_gene: TRBJ1-2
d_gene: NA
CDR3nt: TGTGCCAGCAGCTTGGTCACAGTCTATGGCTACACCTTC
CDR3aa: CASSLVTVYGYTF

v_gene: TRBV7-9
abundance: NA
j_gene: TRBJ1-4
d_gene: NA
CDR3nt: TGTGCCAGCAGCTTAAGGGCGGATAATGAAAAACTGTTTTTT
CDR3aa: CASSLRADNEKLFF

v_gene: TRBV25-1
abundance: few
j_gene: TRBJ2-1
d_gene: NA
CDR3nt: TGTGCCAGCAGTGAATCGGGGGGACAACTTGATGACCGGCAGTTCTTC
CDR3aa: CASSESGGQLDDRQFF

v_gene: TRBV6-5
abundance: NA
j_gene: TRBJ2-5
d_gene: TRBD2
CDR3nt: TGTGCCAGCAGTTACCGGACTAGCGGGGGGGCTAAGGAGACCCAGTACTTC
CDR3aa: CASSYRTSGGAKETQYF

v_gene: TRBV28
abundance: NA
j_gene: TRBJ2-6
d_gene: NA
CDR3nt: TGTGCCAGCAGTCAACAGGACTACTCTGGGGCCAACGTCCTGACTTTC
CDR3aa: CASSQQDYSGANVLTF

v_gene: TRBV28
abundance: NA
j_gene: TRBJ2-7
d_gene: TRBD1
CDR3nt: TGTGCCAGCAATATAAGGGGGCGGCACGAGCAGTACTTC
CDR3aa: CASNIRGRHEQYF

v_gene: TRBV5-1
abundance: NA
j_gene: TRBJ2-1
d_gene: NA
CDR3nt: TGCGCCAGCAGCTTTGTGGCGGGGTCGGGCCACAATGAGCAGTTCTTC
CDR3aa: CASSFVAGSGHNEQFF

v_gene: TRBV5-1
abundance: few
j_gene: TRBJ2-3
d_gene: TRBD1
CDR3nt: TGCGCCAGCAGCTTGAACCCACCAGGGGGTAGCACAGATACGCAGTATTTT
CDR3aa: CASSLNPPGGSTDTQYF

v_gene: TRBV6-1
abundance: once
j_gene: TRBJ2-3
d_gene: TRBD2
CDR3nt: TGTGCCAGCAAACAGGCGGGAGGGACGGATACGCAGTATTTT
CDR3aa: CASKQAGGTDTQYF

v_gene: TRBV2
abundance: NA
j_gene: TRBJ2-3
d_gene: NA
CDR3nt: TGTGCCAGCAGTGAAGCTCGGAGGGTCCCCACAGATACGCAGTATTTT
CDR3aa: CASSEARRVPTDTQYF

v_gene: TRBV29-1
abundance: NA
j_gene: TRBJ1-2
d_gene: NA
CDR3nt: TGCAGCGTTGATTCTACCGATTCCTATGGCTACACCTTC
CDR3aa: CSVDSTDSYGYTF

v_gene: TRBV20-1
abundance: NA
j_gene: TRBJ2-1
d_gene: TRBD1
CDR3nt: TGCAGTGCAAGAGCGCCCTCCAGGGGGAATGAGCAGTTGTTC
CDR3aa: CSARAPSRGNEQLF

v_gene: TRBV3-1
abundance: NA
j_gene: TRBJ2-7
d_gene: NA
CDR3nt: TGTGCCAGCAGTTCTACACGGAAACAAGCCTACGAGCAGTACTTC
CDR3aa: CASSSTRKQAYEQYF

v_gene: TRBV12-3/TRBV12-4
abundance: few
j_gene: TRBJ1-2
d_gene: TRBD1
CDR3nt: TGTGCCAGCAGTTTAGCGCGGAGATTGGGACAGGGGGCTGGCTACACCTTC
CDR3aa: CASSLARRLGQGAGYTF

v_gene: TRBV20-1
abundance: NA
j_gene: TRBJ1-2
d_gene: NA
CDR3nt: TGCAGTGCTACCGCTTTGGGGAAGGAATTATATGGCTACACCTTC
CDR3aa: CSATALGKELYGYTF

v_gene: TRBV15
abundance: NA
j_gene: TRBJ2-3
d_gene: NA
CDR3nt: TGTGCCACCAGCAGAGAGGTCGGCAGTCTTTCGTCGCAGTATTTT
CDR3aa: CATSREVGSLSSQYF

v_gene: TRBV7-9
abundance: few
j_gene: TRBJ2-1
d_gene: NA
CDR3nt: TGTGCCAGCAGCCAGACAGTGAATGATTACAATGAGCAGTTCTTC
CDR3aa: CASSQTVNDYNEQFF

v_gene: TRBV7-8
abundance: NA
j_gene: TRBJ1-1
d_gene: NA
CDR3nt: TGTGCCAGCAGCTTTACGGTCGGGCTGAACACTGAAGCTTTCTTT
CDR3aa: CASSFTVGLNTEAFF

v_gene: TRBV20-1
abundance: NA
j_gene: TRBJ1-4
d_gene: TRBD1
CDR3nt: TGCAGTGCCGACAGACAGGGAGGGGAAAAACTGTTTTTT
CDR3aa: CSADRQGGEKLFF

v_gene: TRBV6-1
abundance: NA
j_gene: TRBJ2-5
d_gene: TRBD2
CDR3nt: TGTGCCAGCAGCCGGGGACTAGCGGGGAAATACCAGGGGTATGAGACCCAGTACTTC
CDR3aa: CASSRGLAGKYQGYETQYF

v_gene: TRBV7-9
abundance: many
j_gene: TRBJ2-3
d_gene: NA
CDR3nt: TGTGCCAGCAGCTTCGGAAGGGATACGCAGTATTTT
CDR3aa: CASSFGRDTQYF